Presented here are 18 T cell receptor beta chains from one specimen sequenced in a study of CD8 T cells in Susac syndrome. Random hexamers were used to reverse transcribe the RNA input (roughly 0.5 to 1 ug). TCRdb independently ran MiXCR on the immunoSEQ multiplex PCR reads; one entry per CDR3 protein. The table records about 190,000 distinct CDR3 sequences, approximately 94% of them present only once. Specimen: CD4+ T cells from PBMCs. Receptors originate from a human donor with Susac syndrome.

The chain has TRBV7-2 and TRBJ2-7, with 11 bases lining up with TRBD2. Germline CDR1 and CDR2: SGHTA and FQGNSA. Trimming took 5 bases from V and 2 from J; bases not matched to a gene: 5. CDR3 length: 15 residues. CDR3: CASSLLAGGTYEQYF. CDR3 coding DNA: TGTGCCAGCAGCCTTCTAGCGGGGGGCACCTACGAGCAGTACTTC. The complete variable domain, with remaining parts taken from reference TRBV7-2 and TRBJ2-7, reads GAGVSQSPSNKVTEKGKDVELRCDPISGHTALYWYRQSLGQGLEFLIYFQGNSAPDKSGLPSDRFSAERTGGSVSTLTIQRTQQEDSAVYLCASSLLAGGTYEQYFGPGTRLTVT.

V usage is TRBV20-1 and J usage is TRBJ2-5, with D perhaps matching TRBD1 (7 bases). The ends were cut back, 6 bases at V and 5 bases at J, with 22 bases in the middle. The CDR3 runs 15 residues. Germline loops: CDR1 DFQATT, CDR2 SNEGSKA (reference sequence). CDR3 nucleotide sequence: TGCAGTGCCGCAGGGGGGAGGTCAGAAATGGAGACCCAGTACTTC. Translation gives CSAAGGRSEMETQYF.

This clonotype was found once. The CDR3, as DNA: TGTGCCAGCAGGGGGGCCGGGGCACTGTACCAAGAGACCCAGTACTTC. It codes for CASRGAGALYQETQYF. The chain combines TRBV5-4 with TRBJ2-5; a weak D match, TRBD1 (6 bases). The CDR3 has 16 residues. The ends were cut back, 5 bases at V and 0 bases at J, with 17 bases in the middle. From germline, CDR1 is SGHNT and CDR2 YYREEE (reference sequence).

V usage is TRBV6-6 and J usage is TRBJ2-5, with D hard to call. Deletions cut 4 bases from V and 5 bases from J, with 11 bases between. The CDR3 totals 13 residues. Per germline, CDR1 MNHNY and CDR2 SVGAGI (reference sequence). CDR3 in amino acids: CASSSLTLETQYF. The DNA for the CDR3 is TGTGCCAGCAGTTCCCTTACTCTGGAGACCCAGTACTTC.

V usage is TRBV3-1 and J usage is TRBJ2-5; a weak D match, TRBD2 (6 bases). With 1 base removed from V and 4 bases from J, the gap between germline ends came to 7 bases. From germline, CDR1 is LGHDT and CDR2 YNNKEL (reference sequence). This CDR3 has 13 residues. The CDR3 is CASSQVGGETQYF. In DNA form, the CDR3 reads TGTGCCAGCAGCCAAGTGGGGGGAGAGACCCAGTACTTC.

This chain links TRBV30 with TRBJ2-1; D may be TRBD2 (6 bases). V gave up 5 bases and J gave up 10 bases, with 12 bases separating them. The CDR3 is 11 residues long. The germline V gene has CDR1 GTSNPN and CDR2 SVGIG (reference sequence). The CDR3 loop is CAWHQGGEQFF. The CDR3 bases are TGTGCCTGGCACCAGGGAGGCGAGCAGTTCTTC.

V gene TRBV28 combines with J gene TRBJ1-5, with D maybe TRBD1 (6 bases). The ends were cut back, 5 bases at V and 6 bases at J, with 11 bases in the middle. CDR1 and CDR2 (germline): MDHEN, SYDVKM. There are 13 residues in the CDR3. The CDR3 protein is CASSVTGTQPQHF. CDR3 coding DNA: TGTGCCAGCAGTGTTACAGGGACTCAGCCCCAGCATTTT.

This sequence joins TRBV7-2 and TRBJ2-7; 14 positions match TRBD2. Germline trimming cut 5 bases from V and 3 bases from J; bases unmatched to any gene: 6. In germline, CDR1 is SGHTA, CDR2 FQGNSA. The CDR3 covers 16 residues. This chain's CDR3 is CASSVRLAGGLYEQYF. The CDR3 nucleotides read TGTGCCAGCAGCGTCCGACTAGCGGGGGGGCTCTACGAGCAGTACTTC.

The chain uses TRBV20-1 and TRBJ2-5; D ambiguous. The CDR3 loop spans 16 amino acids. The V end was cut by 0 bases, the J end by 7 bases, with 21 bases between. CDR1 is DFQATT and CDR2 is SNEGSKA in the germline V gene (reference sequence). CDR3 nucleotides: TGCAGTGCTAGAGAAGTTTTCAGGCAGTCGGTGGGGACCCAGTACTTC. This codes for CSAREVFRQSVGTQYF.

The CDR3 spells CASSLGLGQVIYNEQFF. The CDR3, as DNA: TGTGCCAGCAGCTTGGGGTTAGGGCAGGTAATCTACAATGAGCAGTTCTTC. V is TRBV5-6 and J is TRBJ2-1; no reliable D call. Germline values: CDR1 SGHDT, CDR2 YYEEEE. CDR3 size: 17 residues. The germline V and J ends were trimmed by 0 bases and 3 bases, with 16 bases remaining between them.

The gene calls are TRBV2 and TRBJ2-5, with TRBD2 matching over 14 bases. The CDR3 covers 18 residues. Losses at the gene ends were 4 bases for V and 4 bases for J; bases not matched to a gene: 11. The germline V gene encodes CDR1 SNHLY and CDR2 FYNNEI. The CDR3 DNA reads as TGTGCCAGCAGTGGACCGGGACTAGCGGGGGCCCGGGGAGAGACCCAGTACTTC. It encodes CASSGPGLAGARGETQYF. Together with reference TRBV2 and TRBJ2-5, the CDR3 gives the full variable domain: EPEVTQTPSHQVTQMGQEVILRCVPISNHLYFYWYRQILGQKVEFLVSFYNNEISEKSEIFDDQFSVERPDGSNFTLKIRSTKLEDSAMYFCASSGPGLAGARGETQYFGPGTRLLVL.

The rearrangement uses TRBV20-1 and TRBJ2-5; no firm D call. Germline CDR1 is DFQATT and CDR2 is SNEGSKA (reference sequence). V was shortened by 0 bases and J by 4 bases, with 12 bases between the two germline ends. The CDR3 covers 14 residues. The CDR3 sequence is CSARERIFLETQYF. The CDR3 coding sequence is TGCAGTGCTAGAGAACGTATATTCCTAGAGACCCAGTACTTC.

CDR3 amino acids: CSVEGGMNTEAFF. The CDR3 DNA sequence: TGCAGCGTTGAAGGGGGAATGAACACTGAAGCTTTCTTT. This chain links TRBV29-1 with TRBJ1-1, with D uncertain. CDR3 length: 13 amino acids. Trimming cost V 1 base and J 0 bases, with 6 bases left between them. Per the germline V gene, CDR1 is SQVTM and CDR2 is ANQGSEA. Complete variable domain (other parts from reference TRBV29-1 and TRBJ1-1): SAVISQKPSRDICQRGTSLTIQCQVDSQVTMMFWYRQQPGQSLTLIATANQGSEATYESGFVIDKFPISRPNLTFSTLTVSNMSPEDSSIYLCSVEGGMNTEAFFGQGTRLTVV.

This chain links TRBV4-2 with TRBJ1-1; 7 positions agree with TRBD1. In germline, CDR1 is LGHNA, CDR2 YNFKEQ. The V segment lost 1 base and the J segment 1 base; nucleotides outside the gene matches: 9. CDR3 length: 17 amino acids. DNA of the CDR3: TGTGCCAGCAGCCAAGCAGGCACAGGGGTTACGAACACTGAAGCTTTCTTT. It specifies CASSQAGTGVTNTEAFF.

The chain carries TRBV12-3 or TRBV12-4 and TRBJ1-4; D gene unclear. Trimming cost V 3 bases and J 5 bases, with 16 bases left between them. The CDR3 covers 16 residues. DNA of the CDR3: TGTGCCAGCAGTTTTAGACTTGGGGAGCCGAATGAAAAACTGTTTTTT. It specifies CASSFRLGEPNEKLFF.

The CDR3 DNA reads TGCAGCGTCGGACAAACCCTCGGCTACGAGCAGTACTTC. Translated, it gives CSVGQTLGYEQYF. J is TRBJ2-7 and V is TRBV29-1; D is perhaps TRBD1 (5 bases). CDR1 and CDR2 from the germline V gene are SQVTM and ANQGSEA. Trimming took 6 bases from V and 3 from J, leaving 15 bases between them. This CDR3 is built from 13 residues.

This clonotype appeared a single time. J is TRBJ2-5 and V is TRBV11-2; a possible D gene is TRBD2 (6 bases). Germline lookup yields CDR1 SGHAT and CDR2 FQNNGV. The CDR3 extends over 17 amino acids. V lost 3 bases and J 5 bases, leaving 22 bases between the germline ends. This CDR3 reads CASSFNSPAVEGETQYF. As DNA, the CDR3 is TGTGCCAGCAGCTTTAATTCCCCCGCGGTGGAGGGGGAGACCCAGTACTTC.

This chain joins TRBV29-1 and TRBJ1-2; D is perhaps TRBD1 (6 bases). Trimming stripped 7 bases from V and 4 bases from J, with 10 bases between. CDR3 size: 11 residues. CDR1 is SQVTM, CDR2 ANQGSEA, per germline. The CDR3 reads CSGVQGYGYTF. CDR3 nucleotide sequence: TGCAGCGGAGTACAGGGCTATGGCTACACCTTC.